A selection of T cell receptor beta chains follows, all from one sample in a study of CD8+CD57+ T cells in acquired aplastic anemia. TCRdb re-called the reads with MiXCR, one entry per CDR3 protein. The table has 74,000 or so distinct CDR3 sequences, approximately 54% seen once. Sample: sorted CD4+, CD8+, or CD8+CD57+ T cells (not recorded which) from PBMCs. These receptors were collected from a human donor in good health, serving as a control. Both conserved end residues are part of each CDR3.

v_call	j_call	cdr3_aa
TRBV19	TRBJ1-2	CASSITGQNYGYTF
TRBV7-9	TRBJ1-1	CASSSRQLNTEAFF
TRBV6-5	TRBJ1-1	CATRGGTEAFF
TRBV7-9	TRBJ1-5	CASSLEHQPQHF
TRBV25-1	TRBJ1-1	CASSPRRGGDTEAFF
TRBV7-7	TRBJ2-1	CASSLETGNEQFF
TRBV7-2	TRBJ1-2	CASSRDRGGYTF
TRBV2	TRBJ1-1	CASSEEENTEAFF
TRBV27	TRBJ2-7	CASSPGTRVYEQYF
TRBV10-3	TRBJ1-1	CAIRGGTEAFF
TRBV10-2	TRBJ1-5	CASSEWPTGLGRNQPQHF
TRBV5-1	TRBJ2-5	CASSSGSRILATQYF
TRBV24-1	TRBJ2-6	CATSGLKDTSGANVLTF
TRBV10-3	TRBJ1-2	CASSETSLIDGYTF
TRBV19	TRBJ1-6	CASSETGGTYNSPLHF
TRBV19	TRBJ1-1	CASHLQGASTEAFF
TRBV2	TRBJ2-1	CASSDITTGSNEQFF
TRBV11-2	TRBJ1-6	CASSGRQASSYNSPLHF
TRBV7-8	TRBJ2-1	CASSLLAGGLDEQFF
TRBV10-1	TRBJ2-7	CASSPGGSYEQYF
TRBV20-1	TRBJ2-1	CSAGTGGYNEQFF
TRBV4-1	TRBJ1-1	CASSQSSWGQDTEAFF
TRBV5-1	TRBJ2-3	CASSSGGYTDTQYF
TRBV5-7	TRBJ2-7	CASSLKGLGGNEQYF
TRBV10-3	TRBJ1-2	CAISESAHKTYGYTF
TRBV7-3	TRBJ1-4	CASSSQREKLFF
TRBV20-1	TRBJ1-2	CSARTGVDYGYTF
TRBV5-6	TRBJ2-2	CASSYGTSVVGELFF
TRBV10-3	TRBJ2-3	CAISDGQSSTDTQYF
TRBV6-4	TRBJ2-3	CASSEIPDSTDTQYF